This TCR beta chain derives from a study of T-cell memory formation after mild COVID-19. Study overall: Clusters were largely donor specific.

The study, taken as a whole, reports: For contracting clones, CD4+ ones sat mainly in CM and EM, CD8+ in EMRA.

A few counts support this clonotype. Its specificity is unknown. UMIs and sample barcodes were carried by the TCR alpha and TCR beta cDNA libraries that 5'RACE produced using constant-segment primers. TCRdb re-analysed the 5' RACE reads in MiXCR, keeping a single row per CDR3 protein. Here the sample spans more than 400,000 distinct CDR3 sequences, about 20% being singletons. This CDR3 spans 15 amino acids. Germline V gene data show CDR1 as DFQATT and CDR2 as SNEGSKA (reference sequence). V was clipped by 1 base and J by 3 bases, with 15 bases between them. The sequence came from an adult woman who had mild COVID-19 (a few samples of this study predate the infection). Cell type and time point are not known. The sequencing sample was made of PBMCs or a T cell subset sorted from them (not recorded which). The J gene is TRBJ2-5, the V gene TRBV20-1, with D perhaps given as TRBD1 or TRBD2 (5 bases each). CDR3: CSARVWGTLEETQYF. The CDR3, as DNA: TGCAGTGCTAGAGTTTGGGGGACGCTGGAAGAGACCCAGTACTTC.